A selection of T cell receptor beta chains follows, all from one sample in a study of T cell changes during pregnancy in multiple sclerosis. Using immunoSEQ multiplex PCR, the repertoire was profiled, and TCRdb retains in-frame clones only, with some absent. The sample carries over 45,000 clones, 92% recorded once. Sequencing used CD4+ T cells from peripheral blood mononuclear cells, obtained in the second trimester of pregnancy. The receptors stem from a female donor in good health, enrolled as a control in a pregnancy study. Both conserved end residues are part of each CDR3. Fields, in order: D gene, clone size, V gene, J gene, CDR3 DNA, CDR3 protein. The D gene is left open where the match is weak. Rows may omit the clone size; those that give it use once, few, many or a size class.

d_gene: -
abundance: -
v_gene: TRBV4-3
j_gene: TRBJ1-2
CDR3nt: TGCGCCAGCAGCCAAGCGGTCCGGGAGGGCTCGGGGTATGGCTACACCTTC
CDR3aa: CASSQAVREGSGYGYTF

d_gene: -
abundance: -
v_gene: TRBV29-1
j_gene: TRBJ1-3
CDR3nt: TGCAGCGTTCAGAGAGGCTCTGGAAACACCATATATTTT
CDR3aa: CSVQRGSGNTIYF

d_gene: TRBD2
abundance: -
v_gene: TRBV11-2
j_gene: TRBJ2-1
CDR3nt: TGTGCCAGCAGCAGACTAGCGGGATACAATGAGCAGTTCTTC
CDR3aa: CASSRLAGYNEQFF

d_gene: TRBD2
abundance: few
v_gene: TRBV4-3
j_gene: TRBJ2-2
CDR3nt: TGCGCCAGCAGCCAACTAGCGGGAGGGACCGGGGAGCTGTTTTTT
CDR3aa: CASSQLAGGTGELFF

d_gene: -
abundance: -
v_gene: TRBV21-1
j_gene: TRBJ2-2
CDR3nt: TGTGCCAGCAGCACCCTTGACAGAGCGAACACCGGGGAGCTGTTTTTT
CDR3aa: CASSTLDRANTGELFF

d_gene: TRBD2
abundance: -
v_gene: TRBV10-1
j_gene: TRBJ2-5
CDR3nt: TGCGCCAGCAGTGACCCTATAGCGGGGAGGCCGGAGACCCAGTACTTC
CDR3aa: CASSDPIAGRPETQYF

d_gene: TRBD1
abundance: -
v_gene: TRBV28
j_gene: TRBJ1-4
CDR3nt: TGTGCCAGCAGTTTCCCGACAGGGGGAGGCGAAAAACTGTTTTTT
CDR3aa: CASSFPTGGGEKLFF

d_gene: -
abundance: -
v_gene: TRBV28
j_gene: TRBJ1-2
CDR3nt: TGTGCCAGCAGTGCCGGACAAGACTATGGCTACACCTTC
CDR3aa: CASSAGQDYGYTF

d_gene: TRBD2
abundance: once
v_gene: TRBV9
j_gene: TRBJ2-3
CDR3nt: TGTGCCAGCAGCGTAGCAACTAGCGGGAGTGGCACAGATACGCAGTATTTT
CDR3aa: CASSVATSGSGTDTQYF

d_gene: TRBD2
abundance: -
v_gene: TRBV9
j_gene: TRBJ2-1
CDR3nt: TGTGCCAGCCAGACTAGCGGGTCCTACAATGAGCAGTTCTTC
CDR3aa: CASQTSGSYNEQFF

d_gene: TRBD2
abundance: -
v_gene: TRBV9
j_gene: TRBJ2-1
CDR3nt: TGTGCCAGCAGCCTGACTAGCAGTGAGCAGTTCTTC
CDR3aa: CASSLTSSEQFF

d_gene: -
abundance: few
v_gene: TRBV30
j_gene: TRBJ2-1
CDR3nt: TGTGCCTGGAGTGTCTTTAGAGGGCACAATGAGCAGTTCTTC
CDR3aa: CAWSVFRGHNEQFF

d_gene: TRBD1
abundance: -
v_gene: TRBV20-1
j_gene: TRBJ2-1
CDR3nt: TGCAGTGGGTCAGGGGGCAATGAGCAGTTCTTC
CDR3aa: CSGSGGNEQFF

d_gene: -
abundance: -
v_gene: TRBV7-8
j_gene: TRBJ2-7
CDR3nt: TGTGCCAGCAGCTTTACATTGGACAGAATTTACGAGCAGTACTTC
CDR3aa: CASSFTLDRIYEQYF

d_gene: TRBD2
abundance: -
v_gene: TRBV14
j_gene: TRBJ2-1
CDR3nt: TGTGCCAGCAGCCCTATGGAGGGTCGTGGAACTAGCGGGAATGATGAGCAGTTCTTC
CDR3aa: CASSPMEGRGTSGNDEQFF

d_gene: TRBD2
abundance: -
v_gene: TRBV28
j_gene: TRBJ2-5
CDR3nt: TGTGCCAGCAGGGGGTTTCGGCGGGGGGGCCACGAGACCCAGTACTTC
CDR3aa: CASRGFRRGGHETQYF

d_gene: TRBD1
abundance: -
v_gene: TRBV27
j_gene: TRBJ1-3
CDR3nt: TGTGCCAGCAGACTCACAGGGGAGGTTGGAAACACCATATATTTT
CDR3aa: CASRLTGEVGNTIYF

d_gene: -
abundance: -
v_gene: TRBV7-9
j_gene: TRBJ2-6
CDR3nt: TGTGCCAGCATGGGGGCTTCGGGGGCCAACGTCCTGACTTTC
CDR3aa: CASMGASGANVLTF

d_gene: -
abundance: once
v_gene: TRBV28
j_gene: TRBJ2-2
CDR3nt: TGTGCCAGCGCAAAAGGCGGAACCGGGGGCACCGGGGAGCTGTTTTTT
CDR3aa: CASAKGGTGGTGELFF

d_gene: -
abundance: -
v_gene: TRBV1
j_gene: TRBJ1-5
CDR3nt: TGCACCAGCAGCCTACAAAATAGCAATCAGCCCCAGCATTTT
CDR3aa: CTSSLQNSNQPQHF

d_gene: -
abundance: once
v_gene: TRBV6-1
j_gene: TRBJ1-2
CDR3nt: TGTGCCAGCAGTCCGGGACAAATCTATGGCTACACCTTC
CDR3aa: CASSPGQIYGYTF

d_gene: -
abundance: -
v_gene: TRBV27
j_gene: TRBJ1-2
CDR3nt: TGTGCCAGCAGTCCGACAGGTTATGGCTACACCTTC
CDR3aa: CASSPTGYGYTF

d_gene: -
abundance: -
v_gene: TRBV27
j_gene: TRBJ1-2
CDR3nt: TGTGCCAGCAGTTTATCCCCAGGGGCCTATGGCTACACCTTC
CDR3aa: CASSLSPGAYGYTF

d_gene: -
abundance: -
v_gene: TRBV5-6
j_gene: TRBJ1-5
CDR3nt: TGTGCCAGCAGCTTGGGGACAGAAGTCCAGCCCCAGCATTTT
CDR3aa: CASSLGTEVQPQHF

d_gene: -
abundance: -
v_gene: TRBV4-1
j_gene: TRBJ2-7
CDR3nt: TGCGCCAGCAGCCAAGTAGCGGTTCGGGCCAACGAGCAGTACTTC
CDR3aa: CASSQVAVRANEQYF

d_gene: TRBD1
abundance: -
v_gene: TRBV4-1
j_gene: TRBJ2-5
CDR3nt: TGCGCCAGCAGCCAGGCCCGGGGACAGGGGGTAGGGCAAGAGACCCAGTACTTC
CDR3aa: CASSQARGQGVGQETQYF

d_gene: -
abundance: -
v_gene: TRBV11-3
j_gene: TRBJ2-1
CDR3nt: TGTGCCAGCAGTCCTAGACAGGGAGGTAATGAGCAGTTCTTC
CDR3aa: CASSPRQGGNEQFF

d_gene: -
abundance: -
v_gene: TRBV6-1
j_gene: TRBJ1-6
CDR3nt: TGTGCCAGTTTCTCACAGGGATTGAATTCACCCCTCCACTTT
CDR3aa: CASFSQGLNSPLHF

d_gene: TRBD2
abundance: -
v_gene: TRBV5-1
j_gene: TRBJ2-5
CDR3nt: TGCGCCAGCAGCTTTACGGCTAGCGGGAGTGCAGAGACCCAGTACTTC
CDR3aa: CASSFTASGSAETQYF

d_gene: -
abundance: -
v_gene: TRBV27
j_gene: TRBJ1-6
CDR3nt: TGTGCCAGCAAGCAGGACACAATTTCACCCCTCCACTTT
CDR3aa: CASKQDTISPLHF

d_gene: -
abundance: -
v_gene: TRBV6-6
j_gene: TRBJ1-5
CDR3nt: TGTGCCAGCAGCCGAGCCGGGGTTAGCAATCAGCCCCAGCATTTT
CDR3aa: CASSRAGVSNQPQHF

d_gene: -
abundance: -
v_gene: TRBV5-1
j_gene: TRBJ2-1
CDR3nt: TGCGCCAGCAGCTTGGAACAATTCTACAATGAGCAGTTCTTC
CDR3aa: CASSLEQFYNEQFF

d_gene: -
abundance: once
v_gene: TRBV2
j_gene: TRBJ1-1
CDR3nt: TGTGCCAGCAGGTTACAGGGATACGGTGAAGCTTTCTTT
CDR3aa: CASRLQGYGEAFF

d_gene: -
abundance: -
v_gene: TRBV11-3
j_gene: TRBJ1-4
CDR3nt: TGTGCCAGCAGCTCCTCAACTAATGAAAAACTGTTTTTT
CDR3aa: CASSSSTNEKLFF

d_gene: -
abundance: -
v_gene: TRBV7-2
j_gene: TRBJ1-2
CDR3nt: TGTGCCAGCAGCACCTACCGACAGCTGGGCGACTATGGCTACACCTTC
CDR3aa: CASSTYRQLGDYGYTF

d_gene: TRBD1
abundance: -
v_gene: TRBV7-9
j_gene: TRBJ1-4
CDR3nt: TGTGCCTATAAATCTAAGGGGGCTGTGGTTGAAAAACTGTTTTTT
CDR3aa: CAYKSKGAVVEKLFF

d_gene: -
abundance: -
v_gene: TRBV20-1
j_gene: TRBJ1-1
CDR3nt: TGCAGTGTGGAGGGAGTGGCTGAAGCTTTCTTT
CDR3aa: CSVEGVAEAFF

d_gene: -
abundance: -
v_gene: TRBV6-5
j_gene: TRBJ1-1
CDR3nt: TGTGCCAGCAGCATCGGAGGGGCGCGGAACACTGAAGCTTTCTTT
CDR3aa: CASSIGGARNTEAFF

d_gene: -
abundance: -
v_gene: TRBV11-2
j_gene: TRBJ2-5
CDR3nt: TGTGCCAGCAGCTTAGGCGAAGAGACCCAGTACTTC
CDR3aa: CASSLGEETQYF

d_gene: -
abundance: -
v_gene: TRBV5-4
j_gene: TRBJ2-4
CDR3nt: TGTGCCAGCAGCCCCGGGGGAGGTTCTACCAAAAACATTCAGTACTTC
CDR3aa: CASSPGGGSTKNIQYF

d_gene: TRBD1
abundance: -
v_gene: TRBV11-2
j_gene: TRBJ1-4
CDR3nt: TGTGCCAGCAGCGAGGGACAGGGAAAACTGTTTTTT
CDR3aa: CASSEGQGKLFF

d_gene: TRBD1
abundance: -
v_gene: TRBV7-9
j_gene: TRBJ1-2
CDR3nt: TGTGCCAGCAGCCGATCTACAGGGGCACAAAACTATGGCTACACCTTC
CDR3aa: CASSRSTGAQNYGYTF

d_gene: TRBD1
abundance: once
v_gene: TRBV7-8
j_gene: TRBJ1-2
CDR3nt: TGTGCCAGCAGCTTAGCAGACAGGGGTCTTGGCTACACCTTC
CDR3aa: CASSLADRGLGYTF

d_gene: -
abundance: -
v_gene: TRBV5-4
j_gene: TRBJ2-3
CDR3nt: TGTGCCAGCACCCGGGAGTGGGGTACGCAGTATTTT
CDR3aa: CASTREWGTQYF

d_gene: -
abundance: -
v_gene: TRBV5-6
j_gene: TRBJ2-5
CDR3nt: TGTGCCAGCAGCTTGAACGGGGGTAAAGAGACCCAGTACTTC
CDR3aa: CASSLNGGKETQYF

d_gene: -
abundance: -
v_gene: TRBV19
j_gene: TRBJ2-1
CDR3nt: TGTGCCAGTAGTATCTCAACAAGCAATGAGCAGTTCTTC
CDR3aa: CASSISTSNEQFF

d_gene: TRBD1
abundance: -
v_gene: TRBV5-6
j_gene: TRBJ1-1
CDR3nt: TGTGCCAGCATCTCCCGGGACAGGGTCGGAGAAGCTTTCTTT
CDR3aa: CASISRDRVGEAFF

d_gene: -
abundance: -
v_gene: TRBV6-1
j_gene: TRBJ1-1
CDR3nt: TGTGCCAGCAGTGAAGACATCACTGAAGCTTTCTTT
CDR3aa: CASSEDITEAFF

d_gene: -
abundance: -
v_gene: TRBV5-1
j_gene: TRBJ1-1
CDR3nt: TGCGCCAGCAGCTTGGCCCAGGGGAGCGCTGAAGCTTTCTTT
CDR3aa: CASSLAQGSAEAFF

d_gene: -
abundance: -
v_gene: TRBV11-2
j_gene: TRBJ2-7
CDR3nt: TGTGCCAGCAGCTTAGGGGACAAGATCTACGAGCAGTACTTC
CDR3aa: CASSLGDKIYEQYF

d_gene: TRBD2
abundance: -
v_gene: TRBV2
j_gene: TRBJ2-3
CDR3nt: TGTGCCGGCAGTACTAGCGGGTTGGGAGGAGATACGCAGTATTTT
CDR3aa: CAGSTSGLGGDTQYF